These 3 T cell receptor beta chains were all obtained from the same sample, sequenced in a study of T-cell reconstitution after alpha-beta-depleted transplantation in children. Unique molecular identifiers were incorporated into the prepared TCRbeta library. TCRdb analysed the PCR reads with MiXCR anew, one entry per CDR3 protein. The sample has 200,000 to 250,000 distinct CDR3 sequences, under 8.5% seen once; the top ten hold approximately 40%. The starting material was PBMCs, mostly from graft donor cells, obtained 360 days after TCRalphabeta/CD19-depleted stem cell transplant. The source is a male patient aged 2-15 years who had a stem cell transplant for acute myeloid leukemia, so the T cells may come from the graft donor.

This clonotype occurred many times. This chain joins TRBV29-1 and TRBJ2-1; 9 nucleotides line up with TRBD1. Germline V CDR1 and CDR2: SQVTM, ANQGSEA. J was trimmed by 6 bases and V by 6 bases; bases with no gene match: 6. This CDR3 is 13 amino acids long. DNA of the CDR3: TGCAGCGTCCGGGACAGGGTTGGCAATGAGCAGTTCTTC. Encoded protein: CSVRDRVGNEQFF.

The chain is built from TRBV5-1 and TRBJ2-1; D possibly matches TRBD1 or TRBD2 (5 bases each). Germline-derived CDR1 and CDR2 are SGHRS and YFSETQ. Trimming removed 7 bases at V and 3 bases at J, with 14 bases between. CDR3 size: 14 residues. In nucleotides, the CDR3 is TGCGCCAGCCATCCTGAGGGGTTCTACAATGAGCAGTTCTTC. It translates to CASHPEGFYNEQFF.

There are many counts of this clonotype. CDR3 sequence (DNA): TGTGCCAGCAGCTTAGCCCCTCTAGCGGGACCCTACAATGAGCAGTTCTTC. Amino acids: CASSLAPLAGPYNEQFF. The V gene is TRBV7-2, the J gene TRBJ2-1; 9 bases are shared with TRBD2. The CDR3 covers 17 residues. V shed 0 bases, J shed 2 bases, and the junction held 5 bases outside the gene matches. The germline V gene has CDR1 SGHTA and CDR2 FQGNSA. The whole variable domain, remainder taken from reference TRBV7-2 and TRBJ2-1, is GAGVSQSPSNKVTEKGKDVELRCDPISGHTALYWYRQSLGQGLEFLIYFQGNSAPDKSGLPSDRFSAERTGGSVSTLTIQRTQQEDSAVYLCASSLAPLAGPYNEQFFGPGTRLTVL.